This T cell receptor beta chain was retrieved from a study of blood T cells in healthy people across ages. The ends were cut back, 2 bases at V and 4 bases at J, with 9 bases in the middle. This CDR3 region has 14 residues. Looked up from germline, CDR1 is SGHTA and CDR2 is FQGNSA. This clonotype has a handful of counts. Antigen: not known. Study observations and caveats: Naive CD4+ cell counts and diversity both ran higher in long-lived than in aged donors.

They isolated at least 6 million PBMCs from each sample. Next came a second PCR, run for about 7 to 12 cycles, which used a sample-barcoded 5' primer along with a J-beta primer mix. Each single sample gave us at least 2.5 million CDR3-containing paired-end reads. TCRdb re-called the 5' RACE reads through MiXCR, storing one row per CDR3 protein. Among hundreds of thousands of distinct CDR3 sequences, 24% were seen once, and the ten largest hold around 10%. The same specimen was also included in a second study, on T cells of mothers and their children. This second report adds: Detection of persistent microchimeric T cell clones did not occur.

Sequencing was performed on blood. The genes are TRBV7-2 and TRBJ2-1; D remains ambiguous. The sequence derives from a boy aged 5-17 years in good health. As DNA, the CDR3 is TGTGCCAGCAGCTTAACAGCTCTATACAATGAGCAGTTCTTC. It is translated as CASSLTALYNEQFF.